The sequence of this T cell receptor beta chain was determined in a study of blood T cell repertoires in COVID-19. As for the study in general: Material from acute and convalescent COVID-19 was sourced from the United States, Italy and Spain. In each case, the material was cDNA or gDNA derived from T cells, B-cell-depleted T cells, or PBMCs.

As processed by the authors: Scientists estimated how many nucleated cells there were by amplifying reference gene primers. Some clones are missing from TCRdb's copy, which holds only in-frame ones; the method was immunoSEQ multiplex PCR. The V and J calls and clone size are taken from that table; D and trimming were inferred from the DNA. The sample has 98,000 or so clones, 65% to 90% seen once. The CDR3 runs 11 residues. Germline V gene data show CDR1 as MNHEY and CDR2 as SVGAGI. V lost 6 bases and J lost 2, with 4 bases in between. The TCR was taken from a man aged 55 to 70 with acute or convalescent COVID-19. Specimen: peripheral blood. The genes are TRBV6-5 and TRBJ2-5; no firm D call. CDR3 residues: CASSLQETQYF. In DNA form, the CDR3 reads TGTGCCAGCAGCCTACAAGAGACCCAGTACTTC.